Presented here are 7 T cell receptor beta chains from one specimen sequenced in a study of beta chain features in type 1 diabetes. Every bit of the isolated RNA underwent reverse transcription, so sequencing read expressed TCRB transcripts. The data were produced by immunoSEQ multiplex PCR, yet TCRdb's version contains in-frame clones alone and is incomplete. The top ten clones hold 0.62% of a sample with fewer than 200,000 clones, about 13% of them seen once. Sequencing was done on a sample of central memory CD4+ T cells from blood. These receptors were obtained from a woman aged 18-35 years in good health.

This chain uses TRBV7-6 with TRBJ2-7; 7 bases agree with TRBD1. Germline loops: CDR1 SGHVS, CDR2 FNYEAQ. This CDR3 is built from 15 residues. Unmatched junction bases numbered 9, after V lost 5 bases and J lost 2 bases. The CDR3 here is CASSLGQANAYEQYF. The DNA for the CDR3 is TGTGCCAGCAGCCTCGGACAGGCTAACGCCTACGAGCAGTACTTC.

This rearrangement joins TRBV30 to TRBJ1-1; 9 bases are shared with TRBD1. J gave up 5 bases and V 5 bases, and 9 bases lay outside the gene matches. The CDR3 extends over 14 amino acids. The germline V gene has CDR1 GTSNPN and CDR2 SVGIG (reference sequence). CDR3 amino acids: CAWYRGLVRTEAFF. In nucleotides, the CDR3 is TGTGCCTGGTACAGGGGGCTGGTGAGGACTGAAGCTTTCTTT.

This chain connects TRBV19 to TRBJ1-5, with D possibly TRBD1 on 5 matching bases. With 3 bases removed from V and 5 bases from J, the gap between germline ends came to 14 bases. This CDR3 region has 15 residues. Germline CDR1 reads LNHDA; CDR2 reads SQIVND (reference sequence). In DNA, the CDR3 is TGTGCCAGTAGTATCGACCGAGACAGCTATCAGCCCCAGCATTTT. It encodes CASSIDRDSYQPQHF.

This clone was picked up a small number of times. The genes are TRBV28 and TRBJ2-5; D perhaps matches TRBD2 (5 bases). The CDR3 covers 12 residues. CDR1 MDHEN and CDR2 SYDVKM come from the germline V gene. Between the trimmed V and J ends, which lost 7 bases and 3 bases, there was a span of 9 bases. CDR3 region: CASNDYKETQYF. DNA of the CDR3: TGTGCCAGCAATGACTATAAAGAGACCCAGTACTTC.

The rearrangement links TRBV5-1 to TRBJ2-5; D may be TRBD2 (5 bases). The CDR3 loop spans 14 amino acids. V lost 0 bases to trimming and J lost 4 bases, with 10 bases between them. CDR1 SGHRS and CDR2 YFSETQ come from the germline V gene. The CDR3 loop reads CASSLALEVETQYF. In DNA form, the CDR3 reads TGCGCCAGCAGCTTGGCTCTGGAGGTAGAGACCCAGTACTTC.

This clone turned up a few times. A much bigger clone sits one base away, suggesting this may be a read error. This chain connects TRBV2 to TRBJ2-7, with TRBD2 as a possible D gene (7 bases). The CDR3 spans 13 residues. Germline V gene lookup returns CDR1 SNHLY and CDR2 FYNNEI. V dropped 5 bases and J dropped 3 bases, with 11 bases sitting between them. CDR3 nucleotides: TGTGCCAGCAGTAAGGGGGAGGGCTACGAGCAGTACTTC. Protein product: CASSKGEGYEQYF.

The chain employs TRBV29-1 and TRBJ2-7; 7 nucleotides agree with TRBD2. This CDR3 has 14 amino acids. CDR1 and CDR2 from the germline V gene are SQVTM and ANQGSEA. The V gene end was trimmed by 0 bases and the J gene end by 0 bases; junction bases not matched to a gene: 2. The CDR3 here is CSVEEASGSYEQYF. CDR3 DNA: TGCAGCGTTGAAGAGGCTAGCGGCTCCTACGAGCAGTACTTC.